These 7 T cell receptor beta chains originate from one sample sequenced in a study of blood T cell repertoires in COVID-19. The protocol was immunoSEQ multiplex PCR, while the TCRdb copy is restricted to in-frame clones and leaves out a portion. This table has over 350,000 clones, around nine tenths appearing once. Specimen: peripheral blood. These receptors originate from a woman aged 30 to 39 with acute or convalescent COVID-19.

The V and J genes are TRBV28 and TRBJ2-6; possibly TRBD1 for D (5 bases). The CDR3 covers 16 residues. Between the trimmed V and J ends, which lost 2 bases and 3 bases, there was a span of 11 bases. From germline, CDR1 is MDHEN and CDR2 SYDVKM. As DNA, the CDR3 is TGTGCCAGCAGTTTAAAAAGGGGTTATGGGGCCAACGTCCTGACTTTC. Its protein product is CASSLKRGYGANVLTF.

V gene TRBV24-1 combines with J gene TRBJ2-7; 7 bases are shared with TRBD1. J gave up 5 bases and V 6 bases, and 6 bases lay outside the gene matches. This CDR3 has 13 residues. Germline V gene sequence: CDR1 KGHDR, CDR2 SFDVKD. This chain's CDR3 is CATSRGGEDEQYF. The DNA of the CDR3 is TGTGCCACCAGTCGAGGGGGCGAAGACGAGCAGTACTTC.

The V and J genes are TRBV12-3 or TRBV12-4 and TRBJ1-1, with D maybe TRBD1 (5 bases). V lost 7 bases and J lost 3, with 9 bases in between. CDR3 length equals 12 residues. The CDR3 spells CASTRDYTEAFF. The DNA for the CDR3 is TGTGCCAGCACCAGGGATTACACTGAAGCTTTCTTT.

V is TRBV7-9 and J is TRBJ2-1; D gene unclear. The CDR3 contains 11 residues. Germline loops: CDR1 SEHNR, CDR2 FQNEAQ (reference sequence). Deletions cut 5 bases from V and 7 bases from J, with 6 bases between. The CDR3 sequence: CASSILNEQFF. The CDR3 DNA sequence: TGTGCCAGCAGCATCCTGAATGAGCAGTTCTTC.

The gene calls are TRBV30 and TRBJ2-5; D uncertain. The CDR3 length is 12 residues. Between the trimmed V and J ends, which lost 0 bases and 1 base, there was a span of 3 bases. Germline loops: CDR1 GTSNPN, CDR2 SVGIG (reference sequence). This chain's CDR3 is CAWSVIQETQYF. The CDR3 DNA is TGTGCCTGGAGTGTCATCCAAGAGACCCAGTACTTC.

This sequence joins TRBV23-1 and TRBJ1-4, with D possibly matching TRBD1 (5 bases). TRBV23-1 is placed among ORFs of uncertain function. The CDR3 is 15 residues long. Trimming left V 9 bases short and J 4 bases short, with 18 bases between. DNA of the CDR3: TGCGCCAGTAGTGGAGCGGGACTGTATAATGAAAAACTGTTTTTT. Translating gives CASSGAGLYNEKLFF.

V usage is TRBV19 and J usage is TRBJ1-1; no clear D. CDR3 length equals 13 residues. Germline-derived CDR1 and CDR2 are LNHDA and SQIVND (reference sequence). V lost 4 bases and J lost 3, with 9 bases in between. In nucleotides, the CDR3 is TGTGCCAGTAGTACACAGCCCCACACTGAAGCTTTCTTT. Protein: CASSTQPHTEAFF.